Listed below are T cell receptor beta chains from one sample, sequenced in a study of memory B cells and T cells in multiple sclerosis. This table comes from immunoSEQ multiplex PCR, and its TCRdb copy is limited to in-frame clones, with some not included. This table has roughly 30,000 clones, 86% appearing once. The antigens for these receptors are not known. Sequencing was done on a sample of PBMCs from blood kept in culture. These receptors all stem from a human donor with multiple sclerosis. The CDR3 runs from the conserved cysteine through the conserved F or W. A D gene is named only where the DNA matches it firmly. A row's size may be missing; if present it is once, few, many or a size class.

V gene	D gene	J gene	clone size	CDR3 DNA	CDR3 protein
TRBV5-1	TRBD1	TRBJ1-6	once	TGCGCCAGCAGCTCGACAGGGGACAATTCACCCCTCCACTTT	CASSSTGDNSPLHF
TRBV6-4	TRBD1	TRBJ1-6	NA	TGTGCCAGCAGCCGGGACAGAAATAATTCACCCCTCCACTTT	CASSRDRNNSPLHF
TRBV30	TRBD1	TRBJ2-6	once	TGTGCCTGCCGTCTCGGGACAGGGTATTCTGGGGCCAACGTCCTGACTTTC	CACRLGTGYSGANVLTF
TRBV19	NA	TRBJ2-7	NA	TGTGCCAGTAGTACCCGATTAGATAGCTCCTACGAGCAGTACTTC	CASSTRLDSSYEQYF
TRBV5-1	NA	TRBJ1-2	NA	TGCGCCAGCAGCTTTATCACAGGAGGCTCTATGGCTAGCACCTTC	CASSFITGGSMASTF
TRBV12-5	NA	TRBJ2-3	NA	TGTGCTAGTGGTTTGGATAACACAGATACGCAGTATTTT	CASGLDNTDTQYF
TRBV28	NA	TRBJ1-2	NA	TGTGCCAGCAGTTCAGCCAGGGGCTACACCTTC	CASSSARGYTF
TRBV2	NA	TRBJ1-1	NA	TGTGCCAGCAGCCGGGGAACTGAAGCTTTCTTT	CASSRGTEAFF
TRBV4-1	NA	TRBJ1-4	NA	TGCGCCAGCAGCCAAGCTTACAGGGAAAAACTGTTTTTT	CASSQAYREKLFF
TRBV18	TRBD1	TRBJ1-3	few	TGTGCCAGCTCACCGGACAGGGGTGGAAACACCATATATTTT	CASSPDRGGNTIYF
TRBV28	NA	TRBJ2-7	NA	TGTGCCAGCACCCTCCTCCGGGATTACTACGAGCAGTACTTC	CASTLLRDYYEQYF
TRBV30	NA	TRBJ1-6	NA	TGTGCCTGGACCCAAAGTAATTCACCCCTCCACTTT	CAWTQSNSPLHF
TRBV16	NA	TRBJ2-1	NA	TGTGCCAGCAGCCATGTGGGGGCGGGGAATGTCGGAGCGCAGTTCTTC	CASSHVGAGNVGAQFF
TRBV30	TRBD1	TRBJ2-7	NA	TGTGCCTGGAGTGGGGGGACAGGGGACTACGAGCAGTACTTC	CAWSGGTGDYEQYF
TRBV7-5	NA	TRBJ2-1	NA	TGTGCCAGAAGCTCACCGGGACTAGCGGGGGTCAGCTCCTACAATGAGCAGTTCTTC	CARSSPGLAGVSSYNEQFF
TRBV7-3	TRBD2	TRBJ2-1	NA	TGTGCCAGCAGCTCCACTAGCGGACGGTACAATGAGCAGTTCTTC	CASSSTSGRYNEQFF
TRBV6-6	NA	TRBJ1-2	NA	TGTGCCAGCCAACAGGCCTATGGCTACACCTTC	CASQQAYGYTF
TRBV9	NA	TRBJ2-5	few	TGTGCCAGCAGCGGGGGAGTCAGTAGGGAGACCCAGTACTTC	CASSGGVSRETQYF
TRBV4-1	NA	TRBJ2-4	once	TGCGCCAGCAGCCAAGATAGAAGGGTTGACATTCAGTACTTC	CASSQDRRVDIQYF
TRBV10-3	NA	TRBJ1-1	NA	TGTGCCATCAGACAGGGAGTTACTCTAACTGAAGCTTTCTTT	CAIRQGVTLTEAFF
TRBV27	NA	TRBJ2-7	NA	TGTGCCAGCAGTTTATCCCAAACCCCCTACGAGCAGTACTTC	CASSLSQTPYEQYF
TRBV7-9	NA	TRBJ1-1	NA	TGTGCCAACAGCTTATCGGGCGGCACTGAAGCTTTCTTT	CANSLSGGTEAFF
TRBV5-1	NA	TRBJ1-2	NA	TGCGCCAGCAGCCCCCGGTCAGGGCACGATGGCTACACCTTC	CASSPRSGHDGYTF
TRBV29-1	TRBD2	TRBJ2-1	NA	TGCAGCGTTACGCCTCGACTAGCGGGGGCGGGTGAGCAGTTCTTC	CSVTPRLAGAGEQFF
TRBV6-1	TRBD1	TRBJ1-2	NA	TGTGCCAGCGTCCCTCGGACAGGTACTAACTATGGCTACACCTTC	CASVPRTGTNYGYTF
TRBV9	TRBD1	TRBJ1-3	NA	TGTGCCAGCAGCACCGGACAGGGGGTTGCCTTCTCTGGAAACACCATATATTTT	CASSTGQGVAFSGNTIYF
TRBV4-1	TRBD2	TRBJ2-1	NA	TGCGCCAGCAGCCGGCTGCAGACTAGCGGGAGCAGCGATGAGCAGTTCTTC	CASSRLQTSGSSDEQFF
TRBV4-1	TRBD2	TRBJ2-1	NA	TGCGCCAGCAGCCGCGGGACTAGCGGGAGGGCCTACAATGAGCAGTTCTTC	CASSRGTSGRAYNEQFF
TRBV5-4	NA	TRBJ2-7	NA	TGTGCCAGCAGCCCCGGGTCTGCCGGAGGGGAGCAGTACTTC	CASSPGSAGGEQYF
TRBV9	NA	TRBJ2-1	NA	TGTGCCAGCAGCGTAGGTAGCTCCTATGAGCAGTTCTTC	CASSVGSSYEQFF
TRBV7-8	NA	TRBJ2-7	NA	TGTGCCAGCAGCTTGCAACGATCCCAAATACCGGGTGGGCAACAGTACTTC	CASSLQRSQIPGGQQYF
TRBV4-1	TRBD2	TRBJ2-1	NA	TGCGCCAGCAGCCAAGTTAGCGGGGGATCCAATGTGCAGTTCTTC	CASSQVSGGSNVQFF
TRBV28	TRBD1	TRBJ1-4	NA	TGTGCCAGCAGAGACAGGGGGCGCGGGGAAAAACTGTTTTTT	CASRDRGRGEKLFF
TRBV7-9	TRBD2	TRBJ2-3	NA	TGTGCCATCCGACTAGCTGTCACAGATACGCAGTATTTT	CAIRLAVTDTQYF
TRBV6-5	TRBD1	TRBJ2-3	NA	TGTGCCAGCAGCCTGACAGGGCGTTGGGATACGCAGTATTTT	CASSLTGRWDTQYF
TRBV28	NA	TRBJ2-1	NA	TGTGCCAGCAGTTCATGGGGGGCCGCCTACAATGAGCAGTTCTTC	CASSSWGAAYNEQFF
TRBV9	TRBD1	TRBJ2-2	NA	TGTGCCAGCAGCCGCCGGGACAGGGGGCTGGTCGGGGAGCTGTTTTTT	CASSRRDRGLVGELFF
TRBV2	TRBD1	TRBJ1-6	NA	TGTGCCAGCAGTGTTGGAATGGATGCCCTCAGGGGGTCACCCCTCCACTTT	CASSVGMDALRGSPLHF
TRBV19	TRBD2	TRBJ2-1	NA	TGTGCCAGTAGTGGCCTGGGACTAGCGGGAAGAATTAATGAGCAGTTCTTC	CASSGLGLAGRINEQFF
TRBV7-8	NA	TRBJ2-7	NA	TGTGCCAGCAGCTTACTTCCGGGGCCCCCCTACGAGCAGTACTTC	CASSLLPGPPYEQYF
TRBV4-1	NA	TRBJ1-5	NA	TGCGCCAGCAGCCAAGAGATGACAGTCCGTGGTCAGCCCCAGCATTTT	CASSQEMTVRGQPQHF
TRBV5-6	NA	TRBJ2-1	NA	TGTGCCAGCAACTTTCGTACCCCGTTCTTC	CASNFRTPFF
TRBV5-1	NA	TRBJ1-3	NA	TGCGCCAGCAGCTTTGACGGGGCCGGAAACACCATATATTTT	CASSFDGAGNTIYF
TRBV30	NA	TRBJ2-1	NA	TGTGCCTGGAGTGTACTCGGAATTAGCTCCTACAATGAGCAGTTCTTC	CAWSVLGISSYNEQFF
TRBV28	NA	TRBJ1-6	NA	TGTGCCAGCGGTAACCTCCACTTT	CASGNLHF
TRBV6-1	NA	TRBJ2-7	NA	TGTGCCAGTAGTGATCTGCAGGCGAACGAGCAGTACTTC	CASSDLQANEQYF
TRBV7-6	NA	TRBJ1-5	few	TGTGCCAGCAGCTTAGGCCGGAATCAGCCCCAGCATTTT	CASSLGRNQPQHF
TRBV2	TRBD1	TRBJ1-5	NA	TGTGCCAGCAGTGAATTCGAACCGGGACAGGGTGGGAATCAGCCCCAGCATTTT	CASSEFEPGQGGNQPQHF
TRBV10-1	NA	TRBJ1-1	NA	TGCGCCAGCAGCCAACAGGGTACCACTGAAGCTTTCTTT	CASSQQGTTEAFF
TRBV13	TRBD1	TRBJ1-1	NA	TGTGCCAGCAGCTTGGGAAGCTCCGGGACAGGTTTTTTTGAAGCTTTCTTT	CASSLGSSGTGFFEAFF
TRBV6-1	NA	TRBJ2-7	NA	TGTGCCAGCAGTGAAGGATGGGTAGGTCTCTACGAGCAGTACTTC	CASSEGWVGLYEQYF
TRBV6-1	TRBD2	TRBJ2-1	NA	TGTGCCAGCAGTCGCCTAGCGGGGGTTACCAATGAGCAGTTCTTC	CASSRLAGVTNEQFF
TRBV7-2	NA	TRBJ2-7	NA	TGTGCCAGCAGCAATCAGGCAGTGGGGGAGCAGTACTTC	CASSNQAVGEQYF
TRBV19	NA	TRBJ2-7	NA	TGTGCCACCTCAGATCTTGACGGAACCTACGAGCAGTACTTC	CATSDLDGTYEQYF
TRBV27	TRBD1	TRBJ1-2	few	TGTGCCAGCAGTTCCTTTATCCGGCAGGGGGCGATTTGGGGCTACACCTTC	CASSSFIRQGAIWGYTF
TRBV2	TRBD1	TRBJ2-3	NA	TGTGCCAGCACTCCGGGACAGCCTGCAGATACGCAGTATTTT	CASTPGQPADTQYF
TRBV5-1	NA	TRBJ1-1	NA	TGCGCCAGCCGGCCCGAGTCGGACAGGAACACTGAAGCTTTCTTT	CASRPESDRNTEAFF
TRBV7-9	NA	TRBJ1-3	NA	TGTGCCAGCAGCTCGCAAACAGGAAGTGGAAACACCATATATTTT	CASSSQTGSGNTIYF
TRBV5-3	NA	TRBJ2-3	NA	TGTGCCAGAAGCTTGGGGGACGGCACAGATACGCAGTATTTT	CARSLGDGTDTQYF
TRBV21-1	NA	TRBJ1-4	NA	TGTGCCAGCAGCAAAACCCCCCGCATTTGGCAGGGGGCGGGAGAAAAACTGTTTTTT	CASSKTPRIWQGAGEKLFF